This passage covers 25 T cell receptor beta chains from one sample sequenced in a study of blood T cell repertoires in COVID-19 (dated by TCRdb to 2020 to 2022). Library preparation was by the immunoSEQ multiplex PCR assay. This is the immuneACCESS table as TCRdb keeps it, with only in-frame sequences that have V and J called. A part of the clones is gone; compared with another copy, unresolved V genes explain less than half, and the rest is unexplained. This sample holds under 200,000 clones; about 82% were observed only once. In total, the top ten clones hold 6.5% to 8% of the sample. Sample: peripheral blood. All receptors derive from a man between 65 and 85 years old with active or convalescent COVID-19.

The J gene is TRBJ2-1, the V gene TRBV5-1; D is possibly TRBD2 (5 bases). Trimming took off 3 bases at V and 6 bases at J, with 13 bases between the two ends. The V gene's germline CDR1 is SGHRS and CDR2 YFSETQ. The CDR3 contains 14 residues. In DNA form, the CDR3 reads TGCGCCAGCAGCTGGTCTAGCCCGGGCAATGAGCAGTTCTTC. Translating gives CASSWSSPGNEQFF.

This clone appeared a few times. The rearrangement joins TRBV6-5 to TRBJ1-2, with D tentatively TRBD1 (5 bases). This CDR3 has 16 amino acids. Looked up from germline, CDR1 is MNHEY and CDR2 is SVGAGI. V was cut by 2 bases and J by 4 bases, with 17 bases left in between. This CDR3 reads CASSYDKGRGRYGYTF. The DNA for the CDR3 is TGTGCCAGCAGTTACGACAAGGGGAGGGGCCGCTATGGCTACACCTTC.

V gene TRBV27 combines with J gene TRBJ1-1; 7 bases map to TRBD1. The J segment lost 6 bases and the V segment lost 4 bases, leaving 5 bases of the junction unmatched. Germline V CDR1 and CDR2: MNHEY, SMNVEV (reference sequence). This CDR3 region has 13 residues. CDR3 DNA sequence: TGTGCCAGCAGTTCCCCAGGGGGGCCTGAAGCTTTCTTT. Protein sequence: CASSSPGGPEAFF.

About this clone itself: Within the sample, other DNA sequences also encode this same CDR3. The chain couples TRBV29-1 to TRBJ2-7, with D maybe TRBD1 (6 bases). Germline CDR1 and CDR2: SQVTM and ANQGSEA. V gave up 6 bases and J gave up 3 bases, with 9 bases separating them. The CDR3 extends over 11 amino acids. CDR3 in DNA: TGCAGCGTCGGGGACAACTACGAGCAGTACTTC. This encodes CSVGDNYEQYF.

The V gene is TRBV30, the J gene TRBJ1-1, with D unclear. From germline, CDR1 is GTSNPN and CDR2 SVGIG (reference sequence). V was pared by 2 bases and J by 4 bases, with 5 bases between. This CDR3 is built from 11 residues. The CDR3 DNA is TGTGCCTGGAGTCGCAGCACTGAAGCTTTCTTT. Its translation is CAWSRSTEAFF. The whole variable domain, remainder taken from reference TRBV30 and TRBJ1-1, is SQTIHQWPATLVQPVGSPLSLECTVEGTSNPNLYWYRQAAGRGLQLLFYSVGIGQISSEVPQNLSASRPQDRQFILSSKKLLLSDSGFYLCAWSRSTEAFFGQGTRLTVV.

V is TRBV10-3 and J is TRBJ1-4; the D gene is possibly TRBD1 (5 bases). The V gene's germline CDR1 is ENHRY and CDR2 SYGVKD. The CDR3 length is 14 residues. Trimming took 11 bases from V and 11 from J, leaving 24 bases between them. CDR3 amino acids: CAAAPRGDSWKLFF. CDR3 DNA sequence: TGTGCCGCGGCCCCGCGGGGTGACAGCTGGAAACTGTTTTTT.

The CDR3 region is CAISESRGTNEKLFF. CDR3 sequence (DNA): TGTGCCATCAGTGAATCCAGGGGAACTAATGAAAAACTGTTTTTT. V is TRBV10-3 and J is TRBJ1-4, with a possible D match to TRBD1 (6 bases). CDR3 size: 15 residues. The germline gives CDR1 ENHRY, CDR2 SYGVKD. V was shortened by 3 bases and J by 1 base, with 9 bases between the two germline ends.

V usage is TRBV6-5 and J usage is TRBJ2-1, with TRBD1 identical over 7 bases. The CDR3 has 14 residues. Germline CDR1 is MNHEY and CDR2 is SVGAGI. The trim removed 4 bases at V and 4 bases at J, leaving 4 bases unmatched. The CDR3 protein is CASSSTTGYNEQFF. Here the CDR3 DNA reads TGTGCCAGCAGTTCTACGACAGGGTACAATGAGCAGTTCTTC.

The rearrangement links TRBV19 to TRBJ2-6; D might be TRBD2 (5 bases). The V and J ends lost 0 bases and 1 base respectively, with 10 bases between them. CDR1 is LNHDA, CDR2 SQIVND, per germline (reference sequence). The CDR3 is 17 residues long. The DNA of the CDR3 is TGTGCCAGTAGTATAGATTTCGGGGTTTCTGGGGCCAACGTCCTGACTTTC. It is translated as CASSIDFGVSGANVLTF.

This clone has only one observation. V and J are TRBV5-1 and TRBJ2-3; TRBD2 agrees at 9 bases. Trimming cost V 7 bases and J 0 bases; bases outside gene matches: 6. CDR3 size: 15 residues. Per the germline V gene, CDR1 is SGHRS and CDR2 is YFSETQ. This chain's CDR3 is CASRAGGESTDTQYF. CDR3 in DNA: TGCGCCAGCCGAGCGGGAGGAGAGAGCACAGATACGCAGTATTTT.

The sample holds one count of this clone. The V call is TRBV24-1, the J call TRBJ2-1; D is perhaps TRBD2 (6 bases). The CDR3 loop spans 13 amino acids. V was clipped by 7 bases and J by 5 bases, with 11 bases between them. The germline V gene has CDR1 KGHDR and CDR2 SFDVKD. In DNA, the CDR3 is TGTGCCACCAGCCGGGAGTTTGACAATGAGCAGTTCTTC. It yields the protein CATSREFDNEQFF.

The rearrangement joins TRBV7-2 to TRBJ2-7; possible D gene TRBD1, 5 bases. This CDR3 has 15 residues. Germline loops: CDR1 SGHTA, CDR2 FQGNSA. Trimming stripped 0 bases from V and 2 bases from J, with 11 bases between. CDR3 amino acids: CASSLASGQPYEQYF. The CDR3 coding sequence is TGTGCCAGCAGCTTAGCCTCCGGACAACCCTACGAGCAGTACTTC.

This clone was observed a single time. The chain links TRBV7-9 to TRBJ1-4; D perhaps matches TRBD1 (6 bases). V was trimmed by 8 bases and J by 6 bases, leaving 16 bases between them. Germline V CDR1 and CDR2: SEHNR, FQNEAQ (reference sequence). The CDR3 contains 14 residues. The CDR3 DNA sequence: TGTGCCAGCTTACCACAGGGATTGGATGAAAAACTGTTTTTT. This translates into CASLPQGLDEKLFF.

The CDR3 bases are TGCGCCAGCAGCTTTAAGCGGACCAGGAACAATGAGCAGTTCTTC. It specifies CASSFKRTRNNEQFF. The chain uses TRBV5-1 and TRBJ2-1; tentative D call: TRBD2 (5 bases). The V gene lost 2 bases and the J gene lost 5 bases, with 14 bases spanning the gap. The CDR3 spans 15 residues. The germline gives CDR1 SGHRS, CDR2 YFSETQ. The whole variable domain, filled in from reference TRBV5-1 and TRBJ2-1, reads KAGVTQTPRYLIKTRGQQVTLSCSPISGHRSVSWYQQTPGQGLQFLFEYFSETQRNKGNFPGRFSGRQFSNSRSEMNVSTLELGDSALYLCASSFKRTRNNEQFFGPGTRLTVL.

V is TRBV6-5 and J is TRBJ2-3; 9 positions match TRBD2. J lost 6 bases, V lost 6 bases, and 10 bases had no gene match. This CDR3 comprises 15 residues. Germline V lookup: CDR1 MNHEY, CDR2 SVGAGI. The CDR3 nucleotides read TGTGCCAGCAGACTTACTAGCGCGGGGGGGGATACGCAGTATTTT. This gives the protein CASRLTSAGGDTQYF.

This chain connects TRBV5-6 to TRBJ1-6, with D perhaps TRBD1 (5 bases). The germline V and J ends were trimmed by 3 bases and 7 bases, with 11 bases remaining between them. The germline gives CDR1 SGHDT, CDR2 YYEEEE. The CDR3 covers 14 residues. The CDR3 DNA follows: TGTGCCAGCAGCTGGGGCGGGGGGAATTCACCCCTCCACTTT. This encodes CASSWGGGNSPLHF.

This clone was found a few times. The CDR3 region has the DNA TGCGCCAGCAGGACCGGGACAGGGGTTTATGGCTACACCTTC. Translated, it gives CASRTGTGVYGYTF. V usage is TRBV5-1 and J usage is TRBJ1-2; 10 bases are shared with TRBD1. J gave up 5 bases and V 5 bases, and 6 bases lay outside the gene matches. Germline V lookup: CDR1 SGHRS, CDR2 YFSETQ. This CDR3 comprises 14 residues.

The chain employs TRBV2 and TRBJ2-3, with a possible D match to TRBD1 (6 bases). V lost 4 bases and J lost 6, with 17 bases in between. The CDR3 covers 15 residues. Germline lookup yields CDR1 SNHLY and CDR2 FYNNEI. In DNA form, the CDR3 reads TGTGCCAGCAGTGCCCAGGGGCCTACTTGGGATACGCAGTATTTT. It translates to CASSAQGPTWDTQYF.

This chain uses TRBV12-3 or TRBV12-4 with TRBJ1-1; 8 bases map to TRBD1. CDR3 size: 13 residues. Trimming cost V 3 bases and J 11 bases; bases outside gene matches: 8. Here the CDR3 reads CASSFEGTGEAFF. As DNA, the CDR3 is TGTGCCAGCAGTTTCGAAGGGACAGGAGAGGCTTTCTTT.

This sequence joins TRBV5-1 and TRBJ2-2, with 9 bases aligning to TRBD1. Trimming took 6 bases from V and 3 from J; bases not matched to a gene: 3. There are 14 residues in the CDR3. The V gene's germline CDR1 is SGHRS and CDR2 YFSETQ. CDR3 residues: CASTTGGDTGELFF. CDR3 nucleotides: TGCGCCAGCACGACAGGGGGGGACACCGGGGAGCTGTTTTTT.

This chain connects TRBV4-2 to TRBJ2-3; D might be TRBD2 (6 bases). The CDR3 contains 15 residues. The V and J ends lost 0 bases and 5 bases respectively, with 12 bases between them. CDR1 and CDR2 (germline): LGHNA, YNFKEQ. CDR3 sequence reads: CASSQDAGRRDTQYF. The CDR3 region has the DNA TGTGCCAGCAGCCAAGATGCAGGGAGGAGAGATACGCAGTATTTT.

This rearrangement joins TRBV7-8 to TRBJ2-7, with TRBD1 identical over 9 bases. Trimming at V came to 4 bases and at J to 0 bases, leaving 4 bases not matched to a gene. This CDR3 contains 15 residues. Germline V gives CDR1 SGHVS, CDR2 FQNEAQ. In DNA form, the CDR3 reads TGTGCCAGCAGCTCCGGACAGGGGCCCTCCTACGAGCAGTACTTC. As protein: CASSSGQGPSYEQYF. The variable domain in full, completed from reference TRBV7-8 and TRBJ2-7, reads GAGVSQSPRYKVAKRGQDVALRCDPISGHVSLFWYQQALGQGPEFLTYFQNEAQLDKSGLPSDRFFAERPEGSVSTLKIQRTQQEDSAVYLCASSSGQGPSYEQYFGPGTRLTVT.

V and J are TRBV4-1 and TRBJ2-3; 10 positions agree with TRBD2. The CDR3 loop spans 17 amino acids. The V segment lost 1 base and the J segment 2 bases; nucleotides outside the gene matches: 6. Germline CDR1 is MGHRA and CDR2 is YSYEKL. CDR3 DNA: TGCGCCAGCAGCCAAGGCCCTAGCGGGGGACTCACAGATACGCAGTATTTT. Translated: CASSQGPSGGLTDTQYF.

The rearrangement joins TRBV5-4 to TRBJ1-2, with a weak D call TRBD1 (6 bases). This CDR3 contains 14 residues. The V and J ends lost 5 bases and 10 bases respectively, with 21 bases between them. The germline CDR1 and CDR2 sequences are SGHNT and YYREEE (reference sequence). The chain's CDR3 is CASSPTGKDGSYTF. The CDR3 nucleotides are TGTGCCAGCAGTCCTACAGGGAAAGACGGTTCCTACACCTTC.

This chain joins TRBV6-5 and TRBJ1-1, with a possible D match to TRBD1 (6 bases). V was trimmed by 0 bases and J by 4 bases, leaving 12 bases between them. CDR3 length: 15 amino acids. Germline lookup yields CDR1 MNHEY and CDR2 SVGAGI. CDR3 nucleotide sequence: TGTGCCAGCAGTTACTCGGGGGTGGACAGCACTGAAGCTTTCTTT. Protein: CASSYSGVDSTEAFF.